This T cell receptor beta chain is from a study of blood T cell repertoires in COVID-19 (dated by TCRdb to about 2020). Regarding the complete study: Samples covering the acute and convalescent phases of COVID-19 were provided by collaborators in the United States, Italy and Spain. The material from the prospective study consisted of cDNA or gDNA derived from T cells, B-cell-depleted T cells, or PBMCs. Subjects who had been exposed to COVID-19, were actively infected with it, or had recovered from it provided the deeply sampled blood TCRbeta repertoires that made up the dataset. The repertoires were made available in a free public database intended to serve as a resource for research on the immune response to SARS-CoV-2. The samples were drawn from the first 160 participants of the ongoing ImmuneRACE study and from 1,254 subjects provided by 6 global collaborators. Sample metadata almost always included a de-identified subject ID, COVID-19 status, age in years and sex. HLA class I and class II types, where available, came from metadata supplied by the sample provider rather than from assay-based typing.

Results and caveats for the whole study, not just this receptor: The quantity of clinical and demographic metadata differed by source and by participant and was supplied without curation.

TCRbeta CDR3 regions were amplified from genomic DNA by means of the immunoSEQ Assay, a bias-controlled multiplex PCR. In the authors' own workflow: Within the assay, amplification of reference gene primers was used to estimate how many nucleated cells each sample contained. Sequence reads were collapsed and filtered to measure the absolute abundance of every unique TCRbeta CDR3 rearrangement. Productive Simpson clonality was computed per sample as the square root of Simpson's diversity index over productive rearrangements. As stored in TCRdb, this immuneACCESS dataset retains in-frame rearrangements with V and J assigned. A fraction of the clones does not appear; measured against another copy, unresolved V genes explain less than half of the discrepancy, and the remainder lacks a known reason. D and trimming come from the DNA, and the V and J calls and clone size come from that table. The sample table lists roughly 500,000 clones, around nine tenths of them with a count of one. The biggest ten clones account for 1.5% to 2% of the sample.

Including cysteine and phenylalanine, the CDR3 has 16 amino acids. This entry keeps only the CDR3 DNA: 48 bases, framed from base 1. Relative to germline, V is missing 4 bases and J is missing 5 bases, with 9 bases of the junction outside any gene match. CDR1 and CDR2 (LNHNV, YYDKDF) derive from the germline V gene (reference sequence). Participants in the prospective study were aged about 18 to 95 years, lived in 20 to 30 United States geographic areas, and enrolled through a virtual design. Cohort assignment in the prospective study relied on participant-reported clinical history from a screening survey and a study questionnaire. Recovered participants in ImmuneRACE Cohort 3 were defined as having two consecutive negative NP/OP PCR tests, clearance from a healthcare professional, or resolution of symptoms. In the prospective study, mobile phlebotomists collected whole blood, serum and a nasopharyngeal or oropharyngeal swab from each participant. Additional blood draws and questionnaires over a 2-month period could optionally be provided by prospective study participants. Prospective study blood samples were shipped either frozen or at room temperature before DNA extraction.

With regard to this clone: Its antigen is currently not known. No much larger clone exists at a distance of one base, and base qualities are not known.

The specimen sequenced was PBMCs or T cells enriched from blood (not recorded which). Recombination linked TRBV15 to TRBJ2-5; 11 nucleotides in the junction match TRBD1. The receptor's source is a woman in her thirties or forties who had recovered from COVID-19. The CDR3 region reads CATSTGQGDLMETQYF. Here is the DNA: TGTGCCACCAGCACGGGACAGGGGGACCTAATGGAGACCCAGTACTTC.